The 2 T cell receptor beta chains below come from one sample, sequenced in a study of radiation and T cells in renal cell carcinoma. The protocol was immunoSEQ multiplex PCR, while the TCRdb copy is restricted to in-frame clones and leaves out a portion. Among some 20,000 clones listed, 45% to 65% were seen once. Described treatment: treatment-naive control, cytoreductive nephrectomy. Sequences were derived from tumor tissue, sampled from a patient whose treatment was nephrectomy without radiotherapy. Receptors originate from a human donor with renal cell carcinoma.

The chain employs TRBV5-6 and TRBJ2-7, with D perhaps assigned TRBD1 or TRBD2 (6 bases each). This CDR3 has 14 residues. V lost 1 base and J lost 5, with 13 bases in between. Germline V CDR1 and CDR2: SGHDT, YYEEEE. CDR3: CASSLPGAGNEQYF. In DNA, the CDR3 is TGTGCCAGCAGCTTGCCGGGGGCGGGAAACGAGCAGTACTTC. The whole variable domain, remainder taken from reference TRBV5-6 and TRBJ2-7, is DAGVTQSPTHLIKTRGQQVTLRCSPKSGHDTVSWYQQALGQGPQFIFQYYEEEERQRGNFPDRFSGHQFPNYSSELNVNALLLGDSALYLCASSLPGAGNEQYFGPGTRLTVT.

A single count supports this clone. V usage is TRBV7-3 and J usage is TRBJ2-5; D gene uncertain. V lost 5 bases and J lost 1, with 8 bases in between. The CDR3 is 13 residues long. Germline V gene lookup returns CDR1 SGHTA and CDR2 FQGTGA. CDR3 bases: TGTGCCAGCAGCGCTAAAGGCCAAGAGACCCAGTACTTC. Protein sequence: CASSAKGQETQYF.